Listed here are 2 T cell receptor beta chains from one sample, sequenced in a study of T cell clonality in common variable immunodeficiency. The assay was immunoSEQ multiplex PCR, and TCRdb's table has in-frame clones only and misses some. The sample shows 45,000 to 55,000 clones, none of them appearing just once. The sample was peripheral blood mononuclear cells. Receptors originate from a person between 18 and 69 years old in good health.

This clone came up many times. The sequenced fragment ends 3 residues before the CDR3 boundary, so the rest is inferred from the germline J gene. V gene TRBV20-1 combines with J gene TRBJ1-2, with TRBD1 as a possible D gene (5 bases). Trimming shortened V by 6 bases and J by 4 bases, and 24 bases separated the two germline ends. The germline V gene has CDR1 DFQATT and CDR2 SNEGSKA (reference sequence). The CDR3 sequence is 16 residues long. The covered CDR3 bases are TGCAGTGCCTATGAGGTGCGGGGAGGGACGGGCTATGGC. It translates to CSAYEVRGGTGYG. The CDR3, in full, reads CSAYEVRGGTGYGYTF.

This clone came up many times. CDR3 DNA, as far as it was read: TGCGCCAGCAGCTTGGTTCAGGGGATGAACACTGAA. This sequence encodes CASSLVQGMNTE. The full-length CDR3 reads as CASSLVQGMNTEAFF. The chain carries TRBV5-1 and TRBJ1-1, with D perhaps matching TRBD1 (6 bases). The read comes to an end 3 residues before the CDR3 does, leaving the germline J gene to fill in the end. V lost 0 bases to trimming and J lost 0 bases, with 9 bases between them. The CDR3 length is 15 residues. Germline V gene lookup returns CDR1 SGHRS and CDR2 YFSETQ.